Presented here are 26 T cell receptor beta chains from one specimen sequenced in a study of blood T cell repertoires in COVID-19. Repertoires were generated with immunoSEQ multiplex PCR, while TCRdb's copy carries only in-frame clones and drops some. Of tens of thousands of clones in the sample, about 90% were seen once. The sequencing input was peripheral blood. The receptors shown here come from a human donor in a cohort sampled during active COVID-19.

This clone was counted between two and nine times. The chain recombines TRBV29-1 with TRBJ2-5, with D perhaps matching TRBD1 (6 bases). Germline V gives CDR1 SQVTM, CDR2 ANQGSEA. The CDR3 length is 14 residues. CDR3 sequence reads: CNYTRDKPRKTQYF. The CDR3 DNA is TGCAACTATACAAGGGACAAACCTCGGAAGACCCAGTACTTC.

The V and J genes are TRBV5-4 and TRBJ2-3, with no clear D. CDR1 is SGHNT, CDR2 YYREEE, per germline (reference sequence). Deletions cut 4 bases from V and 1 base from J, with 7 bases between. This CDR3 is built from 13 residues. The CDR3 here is CASSNRGTDTQYF. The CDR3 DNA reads TGTGCCAGCAGCAACCGGGGCACAGATACGCAGTATTTT.

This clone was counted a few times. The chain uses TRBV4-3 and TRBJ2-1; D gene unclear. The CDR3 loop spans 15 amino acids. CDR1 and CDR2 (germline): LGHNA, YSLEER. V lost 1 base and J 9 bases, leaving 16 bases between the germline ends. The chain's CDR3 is CASSQGATGLTEQFF. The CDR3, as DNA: TGCGCCAGCAGCCAAGGGGCAACTGGCTTGACTGAGCAGTTCTTC.

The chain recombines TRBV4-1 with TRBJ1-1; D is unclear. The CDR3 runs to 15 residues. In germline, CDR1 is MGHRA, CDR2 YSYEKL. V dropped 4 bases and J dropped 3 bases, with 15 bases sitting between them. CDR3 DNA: TGCGCCAGCAGCCTTGGAGTGGGCGGGGACACTGAAGCTTTCTTT. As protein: CASSLGVGGDTEAFF.

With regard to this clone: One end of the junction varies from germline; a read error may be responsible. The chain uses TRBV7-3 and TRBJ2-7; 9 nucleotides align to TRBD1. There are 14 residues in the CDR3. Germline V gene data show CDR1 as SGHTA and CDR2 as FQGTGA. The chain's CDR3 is CASSVTGQGYEQYF. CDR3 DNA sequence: TGTGCCAGCAGCGTAACGGGACAGGGCTACGAGCAGTACTTC.

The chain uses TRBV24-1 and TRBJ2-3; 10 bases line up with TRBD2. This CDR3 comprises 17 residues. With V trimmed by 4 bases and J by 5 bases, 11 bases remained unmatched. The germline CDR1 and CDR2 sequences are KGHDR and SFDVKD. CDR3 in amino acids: CATSDRSGRAGKDTQYF. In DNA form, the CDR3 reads TGTGCCACCAGTGACCGAAGCGGGAGGGCCGGAAAAGATACGCAGTATTTT.

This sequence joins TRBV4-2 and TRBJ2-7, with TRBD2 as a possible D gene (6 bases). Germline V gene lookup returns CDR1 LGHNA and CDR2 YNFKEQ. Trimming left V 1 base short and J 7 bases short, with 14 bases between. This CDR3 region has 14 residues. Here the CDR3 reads CASSQVGGPGEQYF. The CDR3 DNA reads TGTGCCAGCAGCCAAGTAGGAGGGCCGGGGGAGCAGTACTTC.

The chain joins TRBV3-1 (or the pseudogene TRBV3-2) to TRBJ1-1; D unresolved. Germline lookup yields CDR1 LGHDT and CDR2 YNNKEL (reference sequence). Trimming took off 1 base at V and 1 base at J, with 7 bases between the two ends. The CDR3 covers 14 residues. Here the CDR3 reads CASSQAISNTEAFF. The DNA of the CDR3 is TGTGCCAGCAGCCAAGCTATTTCGAACACTGAAGCTTTCTTT.

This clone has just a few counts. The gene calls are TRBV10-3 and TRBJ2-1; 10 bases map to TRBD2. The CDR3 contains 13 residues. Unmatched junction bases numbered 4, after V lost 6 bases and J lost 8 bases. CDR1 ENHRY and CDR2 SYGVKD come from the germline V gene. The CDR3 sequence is CAIRASGRDEQFF. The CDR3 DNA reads TGTGCCATCAGGGCTAGCGGGAGAGATGAGCAGTTCTTC.

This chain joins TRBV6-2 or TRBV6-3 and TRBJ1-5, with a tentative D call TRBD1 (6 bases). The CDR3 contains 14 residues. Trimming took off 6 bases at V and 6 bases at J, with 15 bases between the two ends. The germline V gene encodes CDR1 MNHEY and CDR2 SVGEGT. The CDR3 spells CASSHPGAGQPQHF. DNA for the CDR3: TGTGCCAGCAGCCATCCAGGGGCCGGTCAGCCCCAGCATTTT.

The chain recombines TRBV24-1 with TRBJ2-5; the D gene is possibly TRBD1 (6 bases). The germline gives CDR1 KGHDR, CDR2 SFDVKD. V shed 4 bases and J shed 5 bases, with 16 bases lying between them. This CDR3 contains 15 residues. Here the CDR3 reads CATSEGTGFRETQYF. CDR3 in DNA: TGTGCCACCAGTGAAGGTACAGGGTTTAGGGAGACCCAGTACTTC.

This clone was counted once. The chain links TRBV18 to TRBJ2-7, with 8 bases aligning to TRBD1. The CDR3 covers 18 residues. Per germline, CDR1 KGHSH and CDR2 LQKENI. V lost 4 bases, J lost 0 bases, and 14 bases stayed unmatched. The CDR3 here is CASSHGYARTGSSYEQYF. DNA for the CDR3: TGTGCCAGCTCACATGGCTACGCAAGGACAGGGAGCTCCTACGAGCAGTACTTC.

CDR3 residues: CASSYSTGGGTEAFF. The CDR3 DNA reads as TGTGCCAGCAGTTACTCAACAGGGGGTGGGACTGAAGCTTTCTTT. This chain uses TRBV6-5 with TRBJ1-1; TRBD1 matches 8 bases. Germline CDR1 reads MNHEY; CDR2 reads SVGAGI. The length of the CDR3 is 15 residues. V dropped 0 bases and J dropped 5; count of bases not matched to a gene: 5.

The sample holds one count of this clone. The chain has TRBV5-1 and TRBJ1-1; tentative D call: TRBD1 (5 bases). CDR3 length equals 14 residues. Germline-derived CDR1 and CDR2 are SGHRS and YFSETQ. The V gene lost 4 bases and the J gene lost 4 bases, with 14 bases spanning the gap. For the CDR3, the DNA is TGCGCCAGCAGCGACCAGGGTTTAAGCACTGAAGCTTTCTTT. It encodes CASSDQGLSTEAFF.

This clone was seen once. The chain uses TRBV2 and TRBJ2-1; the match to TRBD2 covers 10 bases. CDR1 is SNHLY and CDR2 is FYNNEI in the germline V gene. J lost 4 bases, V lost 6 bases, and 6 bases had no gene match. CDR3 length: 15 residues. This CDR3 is CASRPAGGGYNEQFF. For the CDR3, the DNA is TGTGCCAGCAGGCCAGCGGGAGGGGGGTACAATGAGCAGTTCTTC.

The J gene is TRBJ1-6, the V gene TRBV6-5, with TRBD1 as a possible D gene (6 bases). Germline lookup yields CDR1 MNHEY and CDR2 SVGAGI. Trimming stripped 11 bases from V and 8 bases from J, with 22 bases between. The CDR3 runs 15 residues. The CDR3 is CACSPVDSGYSPLHF. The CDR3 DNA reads TGTGCCTGTTCCCCCGTGGACAGCGGTTATTCACCCCTCCACTTT.

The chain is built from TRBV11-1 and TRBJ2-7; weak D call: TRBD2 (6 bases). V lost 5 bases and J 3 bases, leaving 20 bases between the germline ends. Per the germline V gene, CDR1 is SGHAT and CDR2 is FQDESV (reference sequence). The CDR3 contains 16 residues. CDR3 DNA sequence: TGTGCCAGCAGCGAAGCCAGGGTAGCGGCTTTCTACGAGCAGTACTTC. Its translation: CASSEARVAAFYEQYF.

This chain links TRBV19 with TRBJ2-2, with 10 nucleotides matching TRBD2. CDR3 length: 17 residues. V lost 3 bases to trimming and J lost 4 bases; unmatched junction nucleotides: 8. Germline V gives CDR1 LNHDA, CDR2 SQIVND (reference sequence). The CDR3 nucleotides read TGTGCCAGTAGTATCCCTAGCGGGAGCTGGGTCACCGGGGAGCTGTTTTTT. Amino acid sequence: CASSIPSGSWVTGELFF.

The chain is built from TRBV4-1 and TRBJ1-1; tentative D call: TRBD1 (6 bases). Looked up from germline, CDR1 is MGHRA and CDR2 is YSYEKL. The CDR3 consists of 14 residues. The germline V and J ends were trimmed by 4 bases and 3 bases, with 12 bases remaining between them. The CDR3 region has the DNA TGCGCCAGCAGCCTAATCGAGGGGGACACTGAAGCTTTCTTT. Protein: CASSLIEGDTEAFF.

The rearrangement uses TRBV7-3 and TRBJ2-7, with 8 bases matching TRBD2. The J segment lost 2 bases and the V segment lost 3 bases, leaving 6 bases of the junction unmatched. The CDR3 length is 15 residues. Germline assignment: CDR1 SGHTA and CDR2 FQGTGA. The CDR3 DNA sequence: TGTGCCAGCAGCTTGGCAGCGGGAGAAACCTACGAGCAGTACTTC. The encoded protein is CASSLAAGETYEQYF.

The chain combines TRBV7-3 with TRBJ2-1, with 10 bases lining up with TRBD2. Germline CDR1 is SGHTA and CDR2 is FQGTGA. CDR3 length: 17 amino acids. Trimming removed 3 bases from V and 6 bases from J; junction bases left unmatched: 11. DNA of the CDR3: TGTGCCAGCAGCTTGTCCCCCCGGACTAGCGGTTTCAATGAGCAGTTCTTC. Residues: CASSLSPRTSGFNEQFF.

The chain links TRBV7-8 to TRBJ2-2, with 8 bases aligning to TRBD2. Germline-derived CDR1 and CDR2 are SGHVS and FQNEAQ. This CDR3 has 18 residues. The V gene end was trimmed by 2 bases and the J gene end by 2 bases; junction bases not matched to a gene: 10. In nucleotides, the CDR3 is TGTGCCAGCAGCTTAAGAGGCAGGCGGGAGGTTAACACCGGGGAGCTGTTTTTT. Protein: CASSLRGRREVNTGELFF.

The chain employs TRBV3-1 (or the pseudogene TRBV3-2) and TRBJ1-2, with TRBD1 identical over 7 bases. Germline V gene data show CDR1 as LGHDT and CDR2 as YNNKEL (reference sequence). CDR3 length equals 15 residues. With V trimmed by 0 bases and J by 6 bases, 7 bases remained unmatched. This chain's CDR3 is CASSQEPQGINGYTF. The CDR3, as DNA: TGTGCCAGCAGCCAAGAGCCACAGGGGATCAATGGCTACACCTTC.

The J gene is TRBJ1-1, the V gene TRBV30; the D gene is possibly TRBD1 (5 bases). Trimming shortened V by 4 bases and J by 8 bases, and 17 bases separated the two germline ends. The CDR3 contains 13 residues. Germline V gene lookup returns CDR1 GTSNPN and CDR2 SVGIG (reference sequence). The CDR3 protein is CAWMGTPWGEAFF. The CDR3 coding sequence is TGTGCCTGGATGGGGACTCCGTGGGGCGAAGCTTTCTTT.

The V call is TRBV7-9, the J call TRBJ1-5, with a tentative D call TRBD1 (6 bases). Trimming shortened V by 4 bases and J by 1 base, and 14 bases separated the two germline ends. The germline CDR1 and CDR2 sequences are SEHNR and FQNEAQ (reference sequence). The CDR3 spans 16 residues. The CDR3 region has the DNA TGTGCCAGCAGCTCAGGGACATTGGGAAGCAATCAGCCCCAGCATTTT. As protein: CASSSGTLGSNQPQHF.

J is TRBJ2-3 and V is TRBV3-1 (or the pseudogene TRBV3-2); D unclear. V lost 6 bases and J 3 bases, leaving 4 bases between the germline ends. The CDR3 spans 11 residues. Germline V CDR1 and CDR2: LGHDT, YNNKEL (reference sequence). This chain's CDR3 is CASRQTDTQYF. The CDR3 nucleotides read TGTGCCAGCAGACAGACAGATACGCAGTATTTT.